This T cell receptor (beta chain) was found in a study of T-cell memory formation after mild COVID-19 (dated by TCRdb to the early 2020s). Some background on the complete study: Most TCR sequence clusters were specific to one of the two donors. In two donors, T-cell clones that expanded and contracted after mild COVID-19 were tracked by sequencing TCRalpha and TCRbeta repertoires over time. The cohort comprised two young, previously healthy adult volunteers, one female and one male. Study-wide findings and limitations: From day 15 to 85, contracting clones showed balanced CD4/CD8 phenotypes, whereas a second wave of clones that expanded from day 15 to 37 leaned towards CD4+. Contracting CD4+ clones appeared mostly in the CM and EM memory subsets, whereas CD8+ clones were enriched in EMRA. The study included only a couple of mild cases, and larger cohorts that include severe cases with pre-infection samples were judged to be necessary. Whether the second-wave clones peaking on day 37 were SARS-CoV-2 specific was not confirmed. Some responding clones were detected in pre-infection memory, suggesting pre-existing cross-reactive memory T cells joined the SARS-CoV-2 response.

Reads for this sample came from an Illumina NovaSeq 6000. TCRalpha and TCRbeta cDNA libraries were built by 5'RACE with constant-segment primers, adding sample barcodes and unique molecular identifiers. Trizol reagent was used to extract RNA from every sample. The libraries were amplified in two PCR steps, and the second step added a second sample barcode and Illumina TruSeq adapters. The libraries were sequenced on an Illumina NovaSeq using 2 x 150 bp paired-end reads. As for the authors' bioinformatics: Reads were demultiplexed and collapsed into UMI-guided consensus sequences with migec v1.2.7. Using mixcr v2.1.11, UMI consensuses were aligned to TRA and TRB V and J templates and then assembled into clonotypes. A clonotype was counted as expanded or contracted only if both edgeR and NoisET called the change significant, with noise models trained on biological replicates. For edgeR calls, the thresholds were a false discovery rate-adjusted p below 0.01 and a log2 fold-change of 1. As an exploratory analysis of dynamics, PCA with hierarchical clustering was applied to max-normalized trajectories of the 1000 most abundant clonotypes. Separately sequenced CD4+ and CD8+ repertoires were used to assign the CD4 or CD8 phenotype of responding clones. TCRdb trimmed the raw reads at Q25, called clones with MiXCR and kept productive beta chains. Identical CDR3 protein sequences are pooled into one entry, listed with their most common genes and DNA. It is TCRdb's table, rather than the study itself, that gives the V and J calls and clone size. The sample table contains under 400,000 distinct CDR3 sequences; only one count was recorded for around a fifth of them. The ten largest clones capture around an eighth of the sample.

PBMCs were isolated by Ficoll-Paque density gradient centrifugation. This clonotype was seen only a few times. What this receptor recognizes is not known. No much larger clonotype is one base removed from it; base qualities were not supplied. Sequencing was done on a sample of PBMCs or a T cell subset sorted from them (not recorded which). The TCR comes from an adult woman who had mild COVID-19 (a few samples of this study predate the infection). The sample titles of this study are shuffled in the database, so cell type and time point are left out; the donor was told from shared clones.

CDR3 reads: CASSQGQDTGQYF. The DNA sequence reads TGTGCCAGCAGCCAAGGGCAGGATACGGGGCAGTACTTC. This chain is built from TRBV12-3 or TRBV12-4 and TRBJ2-7; no D gene can be assigned with confidence. From cysteine to phenylalanine, the CDR3 is 13 amino acids long. Solely the CDR3 DNA is kept, with 39 bases framed from the first base. The V end loses 6 bases and the J end loses 9 bases, and a stretch of 18 bases separates them.